This T cell receptor beta chain was sequenced for a study of regulatory and conventional T cells in RAG deficiency (dated by TCRdb to about 2017). Describing the broader study: To compare the diversity and composition of the repertoires of Treg, conventional CD4+ and CD8+ T cells between RAG-deficient patients and healthy controls, the study applied high-throughput TCR beta sequencing. Overall study outcomes, separate from this receptor: Sorted CD25-high CD127-low cells from Omenn syndrome patients may represent peripherally activated cells rather than bona fide Treg cells. Compared with controls, Omenn syndrome and CID/AS patients had roughly 100-fold fewer unique TCR beta sequences in Treg cells, but only approximately 10-fold fewer in the other subsets. Shorter CDR3 lengths were found in all patient T-cell subsets, and >80% Treg-Tconv repertoire overlap at nucleotide and amino acid level was observed in Omenn syndrome patients. Some T-cell subset analyses were not performed for some subjects. Compared with control T-cell subpopulations, the RAG-deficient patients had markedly lower Shannon entropy and higher Simpson indices.

The library relied on the immunoSEQ multiplex PCR assay. Rearranged TCR beta chain products were amplified from the genomic DNA of sorted T-cell subsets and were then sequenced. The original methods were these. Shannon entropy and Simpson indices were used to quantify the repertoire diversity of productive TCR beta rearrangements. To gauge clonal expansion, the frequencies of the 100 most abundant productive TCR beta clonotypes among total reads were added together. A self-reactivity index based on amino acid usage at CDR3beta positions 6 and 7 was applied to the TRB repertoires. Two-way ANOVA was applied to the repertoire analyses, whereas Student t or Mann-Whitney tests were applied to the flow cytometric analyses. The source is immuneACCESS, and TCRdb retained only in-frame sequences with V and J called. Part of the clones is not carried over; for the studies checked, unresolved V genes explain less than half of this, and the remainder is unexplained. The DNA gave D and trimming, while V, J and clone size come from that table. The sample contains around 30,000 clones, around 90% of them found a single time. The leading ten clones occupy 4.5% to 5.5% of the sample.

After removal of 2 bases from V and 8 bases from J, the junction retains 11 bases not matched to a gene. The CDR3 holds 16 amino acids from the cysteine to the phenylalanine. Here the CDR3 DNA is all that survives: 48 bases in frame from base 1. CDR1 and CDR2 are read off the germline V gene as WSHSY and SAAADI. Several healthy control donors served as the comparison group for repertoire analyses. Before genomic DNA extraction, CD8+ T cells lacking CD4 were purified from blood. As concerns this clone: Its antigen is not yet known. Base quality data are lacking; no much larger clone is found one base away.

This same sample was also taken into another study, of regulatory T cells. Taken from the second paper: In the multiplex PCR, 52 forward TRBV primers and 13 reverse TRBJ primers were used, and assay-based and computational corrections were applied for amplification bias. Patient repertoires showed restricted unique TRB V-J pairs and skewed V and J gene usage, most marked in regulatory T cells. T-cell receptor beta repertoires of sorted regulatory, conventional CD4+ and CD8+ T cells were compared between CD3G-deficient patients and healthy controls. Peripheral blood mononuclear cells were isolated by Ficoll density separation. CD3+ CD8+ CD4- T cells were isolated using a FACSAria cell sorter. Within the immunoSEQ assay, multiplex PCR amplified rearranged TRB loci from genomic DNA. TRB amplicons were sequenced using an Illumina HiSeq platform. Custom algorithms error-filtered the raw sequences and aligned them to reference gene sequences, after which the immunoSEQ online tools were used for analysis. Frequencies of productive and nonproductive TRB rearrangements were evaluated among both unique and total sequences. Prism software was used to run t tests, Mann-Whitney tests or two-way ANOVA for comparisons between groups.

The source is a human donor in good health. The chain is assembled from TRBV10-2 and TRBJ2-1; the junction holds 8 bases that match TRBD2. The source material was CD8+ T cells sorted from blood. The CDR3 protein is CASSEGRGRSADEQFF. The DNA is as follows: TGCGCCAGCAGTGAGGGTCGCGGGAGGAGTGCGGATGAGCAGTTCTTC.